This TCR beta chain was sequenced in a study of blood T cell repertoires in COVID-19. This CDR3 is built from 16 residues. V was clipped by 5 bases and J by 0 bases, with 11 bases between them. Germline V lookup: CDR1 SGHAT, CDR2 FQNNGV. In the source study's methods: Counts of nucleated cells, estimated from reference gene primer amplification, were obtained. Some clones are missing from TCRdb's copy, which holds only in-frame ones; the method was immunoSEQ multiplex PCR. V and J calls and clone size come straight from that table; D and trimming were deduced from the DNA. This sample has approximately 200,000 clones; 86% occur once, and the top ten carry under 3.5%.

Specimen: peripheral blood. The chain is built from TRBV11-2 and TRBJ1-6; D remains unclear. The TCR comes from a woman aged 30 to 39 with active or convalescent COVID-19. CDR3 DNA sequence: TGTGCCAGCAGCCCCTACCCTAGCTCCTATAATTCACCCCTCCACTTT. This translates into CASSPYPSSYNSPLHF.